This is a list of T cell receptor beta chains from one sample in a study of post-analysis software for immune sequencing data. TCRdb called the PCR reads again in MiXCR, with one record for every CDR3 protein. The table lists some 690,000 distinct CDR3 sequences, roughly 27% of them singletons. Source material: blood. All receptors come from a girl under 18 with multiple sclerosis. The CDR3 runs from the conserved cysteine through the conserved F or W. A D gene is named only where the DNA matches it firmly. Size tells how often a clone was seen (once, few, many) or the class of an expanded clone, and some rows leave it out.

>few|TRBJ1-2|TRBD1|TRBV5-6
CASSLKDRAWEGYTF
TGTGCCAGCAGCTTGAAGGACAGGGCCTGGGAAGGCTACACCTTC
>few|TRBJ2-5|NA|TRBV5-1
CASSLSGPEETQYF
TGCGCCAGCAGCTTGTCCGGTCCCGAAGAGACCCAGTACTTC
>NA|TRBJ1-1|NA|TRBV4-1
CASSQDERTVSEAFF
TGCGCCAGCAGCCAAGACGAGAGGACAGTGAGTGAAGCTTTCTTT
>NA|TRBJ2-4|NA|TRBV6-1
CASSEVILGHQYF
TGTGCCAGCAGTGAAGTCATTCTGGGACATCAGTACTTC
>few|TRBJ1-5|NA|TRBV6-1
CASSTRRVMWPQHF
TGTGCCAGCAGTACCCGCAGGGTGATGTGGCCCCAGCATTTT
>NA|TRBJ1-2|NA|TRBV2
CASSEGSIPRGHGYTF
TGTGCCAGCAGTGAGGGCTCCATCCCCAGGGGCCATGGCTACACCTTC
>NA|TRBJ1-2|NA|TRBV12-3/TRBV12-4
CASSPAPVRGYTF
TGTGCCAGCAGCCCCGCCCCCGTCCGTGGCTACACCTTC
>many|TRBJ2-7|TRBD2|TRBV20-1
CSARTSGYEQYF
TGCAGTGCTAGGACTAGCGGATACGAGCAGTACTTC
>NA|TRBJ2-1|NA|TRBV29-1
CSVEDVGPNSYNEQFF
TGCAGCGTTGAAGATGTGGGGCCTAACTCCTACAATGAGCAGTTCTTC
>few|TRBJ2-1|NA|TRBV29-1
CSVDRGVGNEQFF
TGCAGCGTTGACAGGGGGGTCGGCAATGAGCAGTTCTTC
>NA|TRBJ1-5|TRBD1|TRBV9
CASSVGTAGYQPQHF
TGTGCCAGCAGCGTTGGGACAGCGGGCTATCAGCCCCAGCATTTT
>NA|TRBJ2-1|NA|TRBV5-1
CASSTSPGPRYNEQFF
TGCGCCAGCAGCACCTCCCCGGGCCCCCGGTACAATGAGCAGTTCTTC
>NA|TRBJ2-5|TRBD2|TRBV7-2
CASSLDATSATQYF
TGTGCCAGCAGCTTAGACGCGACTAGCGCGACCCAGTACTTC
>once|TRBJ2-1|TRBD2|TRBV7-9
CASSLLAGGRGEQFF
TGTGCCAGCAGCTTATTAGCGGGGGGGCGAGGTGAGCAGTTCTTC
>NA|TRBJ1-1|TRBD1|TRBV12-5
CASGLVRDRGPTEAFF
TGTGCTAGTGGTTTGGTACGGGACAGGGGGCCCACTGAAGCTTTCTTT
>NA|TRBJ2-5|NA|TRBV28
CASSLLGAGQETQYF
TGTGCCAGCAGTTTGCTGGGGGCCGGACAAGAGACCCAGTACTTC
>few|TRBJ2-3|TRBD2|TRBV3-1
CASSRTSGGGDTQYF
TGTGCCAGCAGCCGGACTAGCGGGGGAGGGGATACGCAGTATTTT
>NA|TRBJ2-3|NA|TRBV2
CASSEGVGGNTDTQYF
TGTGCCAGCAGTGAAGGTGTGGGGGGAAACACAGATACGCAGTATTTT
>NA|TRBJ1-5|NA|TRBV20-1
CSASAGVYSNQPQHF
TGCAGTGCTAGTGCGGGGGTTTATAGCAATCAGCCCCAGCATTTT
>NA|TRBJ2-1|NA|TRBV10-3
CAISDPHLTGSGEQFF
TGTGCCATCAGTGACCCGCACCTTACAGGGTCCGGTGAGCAGTTCTTC
>NA|TRBJ2-1|TRBD2|TRBV28
CASYRGGAYNEQFF
TGTGCCAGCTACCGCGGGGGGGCCTACAATGAGCAGTTCTTC
>many|TRBJ2-1|TRBD1|TRBV7-2
CASSLAVGQGYNEQFF
TGTGCCAGCAGCTTAGCGGTCGGACAGGGCTACAATGAGCAGTTCTTC
>NA|TRBJ1-2|NA|TRBV5-5
CASSLAEDTKHTF
TGTGCCAGCAGCTTGGCGGAGGACACCAAACACACCTTC
>NA|TRBJ2-5|TRBD2|TRBV19
CASSRTSAGKEETQYF
TGTGCCAGTAGTCGAACCTCAGCGGGGAAGGAAGAGACCCAGTACTTC
>NA|TRBJ1-2|TRBD1|TRBV3-1
CASSFWTGGDVLGGYTF
TGTGCCAGCAGCTTCTGGACAGGGGGCGATGTTTTAGGAGGCTACACCTTC
>NA|TRBJ2-5|NA|TRBV29-1
CSGGGSRHQKGETQYF
TGCAGCGGAGGAGGCTCCCGTCACCAAAAGGGGGAGACCCAGTACTTC
>NA|TRBJ2-3|TRBD2|TRBV10-3
CAIMSPSGLSTDTQYF
TGTGCCATCATGAGCCCTAGCGGGCTAAGCACAGATACGCAGTATTTT
>few|TRBJ2-3|TRBD1|TRBV25-1
CASRDNRGDTDTQYF
TGTGCCAGCAGGGACAACAGGGGAGACACAGATACGCAGTATTTT
>few|TRBJ2-3|NA|TRBV4-1
CASSQDRSGGDTQYF
TGCGCCAGCAGCCAAGATCGATCCGGGGGAGATACGCAGTATTTT
>many|TRBJ2-7|NA|TRBV10-3
CAIQRGGTYEQYF
TGTGCCATCCAACGGGGTGGGACCTACGAGCAGTACTTC
>many|TRBJ2-3|TRBD1|TRBV15
CATSGRTGGPHTQYF
TGTGCCACCAGCGGCCGGACAGGGGGCCCTCATACGCAGTATTTT
>NA|TRBJ2-3|NA|TRBV28
CASSFQGVTDTQYF
TGTGCCAGCAGTTTCCAGGGAGTAACAGATACGCAGTATTTT
>NA|TRBJ2-3|NA|TRBV6-6
CASSWAAGSTDTQYF
TGTGCCAGCAGTTGGGCGGCGGGGAGCACAGATACGCAGTATTTT
>NA|TRBJ1-4|NA|TRBV4-2
CASGLTNEKLFF
TGTGCCAGCGGACTGACTAATGAAAAACTGTTTTTT
>NA|TRBJ1-4|NA|TRBV2
CASSELSSNEKLFF
TGTGCCAGCAGTGAGTTAAGCTCAAATGAAAAGCTGTTTTTT
>NA|TRBJ2-1|TRBD1|TRBV3-1
CASSLNRDREFF
TGTGCCAGCAGCCTTAACCGGGACAGGGAGTTCTTC
>once|TRBJ1-1|NA|TRBV27
CASSLFPGRDTVAFF
TGTGCCAGCAGTTTATTCCCAGGGCGGGACACTGTAGCTTTCTTT
>many|TRBJ2-5|TRBD1|TRBV5-1
CASSGQASEETQYF
TGCGCCAGCAGCGGACAGGCCTCGGAGGAGACCCAGTACTTC
>NA|TRBJ2-1|TRBD2|TRBV12-3/TRBV12-4
CASRPGTSGRADEQFF
TGTGCCAGCAGGCCCGGGACTAGCGGGAGGGCAGATGAGCAGTTCTTC
>NA|TRBJ2-3|NA|TRBV10-2
CASSEVGLGDAQYF
TGCGCCAGCAGCGAAGTTGGGTTAGGGGATGCGCAGTATTTT
>NA|TRBJ2-1|NA|TRBV7-8
CASSQGSAFGRDNEQFF
TGTGCCAGCAGCCAGGGGTCTGCCTTCGGCAGGGACAATGAGCAGTTCTTC
>NA|TRBJ2-3|NA|TRBV28
CASSRPRDSAPYTDTQYF
TGTGCCAGCAGTCGACCCCGGGACTCCGCTCCCTACACAGATACGCAGTATTTT
>NA|TRBJ1-6|NA|TRBV11-2
CASSPQGFRDSPLHF
TGTGCCAGCAGCCCGCAGGGCTTTCGGGATTCACCCCTCCACTTT
>NA|TRBJ1-6|TRBD1|TRBV10-3
CAIGTGVDSPLHF
TGTGCCATCGGGACAGGGGTTGATTCACCCCTCCACTTT
>many|TRBJ2-7|NA|TRBV6-5
CASSYSTPELAYEQYF
TGTGCCAGCAGTTACTCGACGCCTGAACTAGCCTACGAGCAGTACTTC
>few|TRBJ1-1|TRBD1|TRBV7-9
CASSSRTGNTEAFF
TGTGCCAGCAGCTCCCGGACAGGGAACACTGAAGCTTTCTTT
>NA|TRBJ1-2|NA|TRBV21-1
CASSKGLINYGYTF
TGTGCCAGCAGCAAAGGATTGATTAACTATGGCTACACCTTC
>NA|TRBJ2-5|TRBD1|TRBV7-2
CASSLAIQGQRKYF
TGTGCCAGCAGCTTAGCGATACAGGGACAGAGGAAGTACTTC
>NA|TRBJ2-3|NA|TRBV20-1
CSAREATITDTQYF
TGCAGTGCTAGAGAAGCTACCATCACAGATACGCAGTATTTT
>few|TRBJ2-7|TRBD2|TRBV3-1
CASSQGFLAEVYEQYF
TGTGCCAGCAGCCAAGGTTTCCTAGCGGAGGTCTACGAGCAGTACTTC
>many|TRBJ2-7|TRBD2|TRBV4-3
CASSLEVSGSETYEQYF
TGCGCCAGCAGCCTAGAGGTCAGCGGGAGTGAAACCTACGAGCAGTACTTC
>NA|TRBJ2-6|TRBD2|TRBV7-3
CASSFYGGRGGSGANVLTF
TGTGCCAGCAGCTTCTACGGGGGACGGGGAGGGTCTGGGGCCAACGTCCTGACTTTC
>few|TRBJ2-3|TRBD1|TRBV6-6
CASSYRTGSDRTDTQYF
TGTGCCAGCAGTTACCGGACAGGGAGTGATAGGACAGATACGCAGTATTTT
>NA|TRBJ2-1|NA|TRBV25-1
CASTQDYNEQFF
TGTGCCAGCACCCAAGACTACAATGAGCAGTTCTTC
>NA|TRBJ2-1|NA|TRBV6-2/TRBV6-3
CASRPPNLGNEQFF
TGTGCCAGCAGGCCCCCTAACCTCGGGAATGAGCAGTTCTTC
>few|TRBJ1-5|TRBD1|TRBV10-3
CAISDRTGGGQPQHF
TGTGCCATCAGTGATCGGACAGGGGGCGGGCAGCCCCAGCATTTT
>once|TRBJ1-1|TRBD1|TRBV9
CVSSVGRGRRDTEAFF
TGTGTCAGCAGCGTAGGTAGGGGGCGCAGAGACACTGAAGCTTTCTTT
>NA|TRBJ2-1|NA|TRBV28
CASSLTPAIGLSSYNEQFF
TGTGCCAGCAGCTTAACACCAGCCATAGGGCTTAGCTCCTACAATGAGCAGTTCTTC
>few|TRBJ1-6|TRBD1|TRBV4-1
CASSQKAGTVSDIVNPPLHF
TGCGCCAGCAGCCAGAAGGCCGGGACAGTCTCCGACATTGTGAACCCACCCCTCCACTTT